This T cell receptor beta chain was found in a study of T cell responses to AZD1222 COVID-19 vaccine. Study-level findings and limits: Among AZD1222 vaccinees, only six were seropositive at baseline.

Worth noting for this clone: Its antigen remains unknown.

V lost 5 bases and J lost 0, with 8 bases in between. Per the germline V gene, CDR1 is SGHRS and CDR2 is YFSETQ. The CDR3 is 13 residues long. The assay was immunoSEQ multiplex PCR, and TCRdb's table has in-frame clones only and misses some. The sample contains roughly 97,000 clones, approximately 93% of which appear only once. This TCR was recovered from an adult in good health. V usage is TRBV5-1 and J usage is TRBJ1-1; D call uncertain. The sequenced sample was peripheral blood, obtained on day 0 of AZD1222 vaccination. The CDR3 DNA reads as TGCGCCAGCAGGGACCTCCTGAACACTGAAGCTTTCTTT. Its protein product is CASRDLLNTEAFF. The variable domain in full, completed from reference TRBV5-1 and TRBJ1-1, reads KAGVTQTPRYLIKTRGQQVTLSCSPISGHRSVSWYQQTPGQGLQFLFEYFSETQRNKGNFPGRFSGRQFSNSRSEMNVSTLELGDSALYLCASRDLLNTEAFFGQGTRLTVV.